A single sample gave rise to the 5 T cell receptor beta chains below, sequenced in a study of HIV-infected patients and healthy controls. Reverse transcription used around 500 ng RNA and constant-region primers for alpha and beta. Each of the alpha and beta chains got its own library through chain-specific third strand synthesis with indices. MiXCR, applied by TCRdb to the 5' RACE reads, yields one record per CDR3 protein. Altogether 17,000 or so distinct CDR3 sequences are present, around 5.5% being singletons, with the ten largest covering roughly 2%. No cell fractionation was done, so the repertoire covers all unsorted peripheral blood T cells. Sequencing was done on a sample of blood. The receptor set was obtained from an adult in good health.

This clonotype was found many times. J is TRBJ1-5 and V is TRBV18; D gene unclear. The CDR3 runs 14 residues. Germline CDR1 reads KGHSH; CDR2 reads LQKENI. The ends were cut back, 2 bases at V and 4 bases at J, with 9 bases in the middle. In DNA, the CDR3 is TGTGCCAGCTCACCAAACTTAGCAAATCAGCCCCAGCATTTT. This translates into CASSPNLANQPQHF.

This clonotype was detected many times. CDR3: CAISDRDGDTEAFF. The CDR3 nucleotides read TGTGCCATCAGTGACCGTGACGGGGACACTGAAGCTTTCTTT. The chain joins TRBV10-3 to TRBJ1-1; no reliable D call. The V gene lost 3 bases and the J gene lost 3 bases, with 11 bases spanning the gap. This CDR3 has 14 residues. Germline loops: CDR1 ENHRY, CDR2 SYGVKD.

This clonotype was observed at least ten times. The gene calls are TRBV6-6 and TRBJ2-7; perhaps D is TRBD1 or TRBD2 (6 bases each). V lost 4 bases and J 6 bases, leaving 16 bases between the germline ends. The CDR3 has 14 amino acids. CDR1 and CDR2 from the germline V gene are MNHNY and SVGAGI (reference sequence). This chain's CDR3 is CASSWVPGAGEQYF. CDR3 DNA: TGTGCCAGCAGTTGGGTCCCGGGGGCGGGCGAGCAGTACTTC.

This clonotype has ten or more counts. The gene calls are TRBV20-1 and TRBJ2-3; 7 nucleotides match TRBD2. Germline lookup yields CDR1 DFQATT and CDR2 SNEGSKA (reference sequence). CDR3 length equals 15 residues. V shed 8 bases and J 0 bases; nucleotides not matched to a gene: 11. The CDR3 loop reads CSYWTRQLSTDTQYF. DNA of the CDR3: TGCAGTTATTGGACTAGACAACTTAGCACAGATACGCAGTATTTT.

This clonotype was observed many times. The gene calls are TRBV10-3 and TRBJ2-1; possibly TRBD2 for D (5 bases). The CDR3 covers 14 residues. Trimming shortened V by 3 bases and J by 7 bases, and 13 bases separated the two germline ends. From germline, CDR1 is ENHRY and CDR2 SYGVKD. The CDR3 loop is CAISDPLRDNEQFF. CDR3 DNA: TGTGCCATCAGTGACCCCTTGAGGGATAATGAGCAGTTCTTC.